The 18 T cell receptor beta chains below come from one sample, sequenced in a study of tumor-infiltrating lymphocytes in primary liver carcinoma. Co-extracting RNA and DNA was done with roughly 17-34 mg of unsorted bulk tissue as input. The template, around 520 ng total RNA, yielded TCR beta cDNA made with a constant-region primer. What produced the TCR beta libraries was three nested multiplex PCR rounds using slightly modified ARM-PCR. The first two PCR rounds used TRBV1-TRBV30 primers with a Cbeta primer, around 10 cycles each. TCRdb used MiXCR to reprocess the multiplex PCR reads, holding one entry per CDR3 protein. This table has over 100,000 distinct CDR3 sequences, around 70% appearing once. Sequencing was done on a sample of tumor-adjacent normal liver tissue. The receptors were sampled from a woman aged 55-69 years with primary liver carcinoma and hepatitis B virus infection.

About this clonotype itself: A read error may account for a junction end that differs from germline. This chain joins TRBV28 and TRBJ2-7, with D perhaps matching TRBD2 (6 bases). The V gene's germline CDR1 is MDHEN and CDR2 SYDVKM. This CDR3 is built from 14 residues. For the CDR3, the DNA is TGTGCCAGCTCCACGGGAGACAGTATCCACGGGCAGCACTTC. It encodes CASSTGDSIHGQHF.

This clonotype was counted a single time. Possible read error: a much larger clone is one base away. The chain links TRBV28 to TRBJ1-2; TRBD1 matches at 7 bases. The germline gives CDR1 MDHEN, CDR2 SYDVKM. The CDR3 is 12 amino acids. The V gene end was trimmed by 8 bases and the J gene end by 9 bases; junction bases not matched to a gene: 9. The CDR3 here is CASSRQGLCYTF. In nucleotides, the CDR3 is TGTGCCAGCTCCCGACAGGGACTCTGCTACACCTTC.

As for this clonotype: At one boundary the junction diverges from the germline segment, which might be a read error. DNA for the CDR3: TGTGTCAGCAGCTCATCGGGACTAGCGCTTTACTACGAGCAGAACTTC. Amino acids: CVSSSSGLALYYEQNF. The rearrangement joins TRBV7-8 to TRBJ2-7; 10 nucleotides line up with TRBD2. The length of the CDR3 is 16 residues. Germline V lookup: CDR1 SGHVS, CDR2 FQNEAQ.

Comments on this clonotype: Being one base from a much bigger clone, this may be a read error. The genes are TRBV7-9 and TRBJ1-2, with D perhaps matching TRBD1 (5 bases). In germline, CDR1 is SEHNR, CDR2 FQNEAQ (reference sequence). With 5 bases removed from V and 3 bases from J, the gap between germline ends came to 13 bases. The CDR3 consists of 14 residues. This CDR3 reads CASSDWTWDYGYTF. CDR3 DNA sequence: TGTGCCAGCAGCGACTGGACATGGGACTATGGCTACACCTTC.

About this clonotype itself: A clone one base away is much larger, so this may be a read error. V and J are TRBV6-1 and TRBJ2-6; perhaps TRBD1 as D (5 bases). The germline V gene has CDR1 MNHNS and CDR2 SASEGT. This CDR3 contains 15 residues. CDR3 sequence: CASSEGGSGANVPTF. The CDR3 DNA reads TGTGCCAGCAGTGAAGGGGGCTCTGGGGCCAACGTCCCGACTTTC.

This clonotype was detected ten times or more. The chain joins TRBV12-3 or TRBV12-4 to TRBJ2-2; either TRBD1 or TRBD2 may fit D (5 bases each). This CDR3 is built from 16 residues. V was pared by 5 bases and J by 4 bases, with 17 bases between. This CDR3 is CASSRVVGTGTGELFF. The CDR3 bases are TGTGCCAGCAGTCGGGTTGTCGGGACGGGCACCGGGGAGCTGTTTTTT.

V is TRBV29-1 and J is TRBJ2-1; D remains unclear. The CDR3 has 12 amino acids. The V gene's germline CDR1 is SQVTM and CDR2 ANQGSEA. V dropped 4 bases and J dropped 5 bases, with 9 bases sitting between them. CDR3 sequence (DNA): TGCAGCGTTGTGCTGGCCCACAATGAGCAGTTCTTC. It yields the protein CSVVLAHNEQFF.

Points on this clonotype: A much larger clone is a single base away; this may be a read error. The chain recombines TRBV30 with TRBJ1-1, with a weak D call TRBD1 (5 bases). There are 14 residues in the CDR3. CDR1 is GTSNPN and CDR2 is SVGIG in the germline V gene (reference sequence). Trimming took 3 bases from V and 0 from J, leaving 11 bases between them. The CDR3 spells CAWSEEQVNTEAFF. The CDR3 DNA is TGTGCCTGGAGCGAGGAACAGGTGAACACTGAAGCTTTCTTT.

As for this clonotype: Its ends do not fully match the called genes, so a read error is possible. This chain uses TRBV6-5 with TRBJ1-5; 10 bases fit TRBD1. From germline, CDR1 is MNHEY and CDR2 SVGAGI. The CDR3 has 18 residues. The CDR3 region is CASSPSPVRQGAGQPLHF. The CDR3 DNA sequence: TGTGCCAGCAGTCCCAGTCCCGTAAGACAGGGGGCCGGGCAGCCCCTGCATTTT.

In regard to this clonotype: A much larger clone lies one base from this, so it may be a read error. The chain couples TRBV24-1 to TRBJ1-1, with no clear D. Germline V gives CDR1 KGHDR, CDR2 SFDVKD. The CDR3 has 13 residues. The CDR3 reads CATSDTLNAEAFF. The CDR3 DNA follows: TGTGCCACCAGTGATACATTGAACGCTGAAGCTTTCTTT.

Comment on this clonotype: The germline gene is not matched at one end of the junction; a read error may be the cause. The CDR3 DNA reads TGTGCCGGAAAAAGGGTTGGTGGGACCAACGTCCTGACTTTC. Encoded protein: CAGKRVGGTNVLTF. V and J are TRBV5-6 and TRBJ2-6; D is unclear. Germline assignment: CDR1 SGHDT and CDR2 YYEEEE. The CDR3 totals 14 residues.

The chain recombines TRBV28 with TRBJ1-1; D is possibly TRBD1 (5 bases). CDR3 length: 14 amino acids. Germline V CDR1 and CDR2: MDHEN, SYDVKM. The CDR3 is CATRLPETVGQAFF. In DNA, the CDR3 is TGTGCAACCAGACTCCCCGAGACAGTTGGGCAAGCTTTCTTT. The full variable domain, rest sourced from reference TRBV28 and TRBJ1-1, is DVKVTQSSRYLVKRTGEKVFLECVQDMDHENMFWYRQDPGLGLRLIYFSYDVKMKEKGDIPEGYSVSREKKERFSLILESASTNQTSMYLCATRLPETVGQAFFGQGTRLTVV.

Note on this clonotype: Germline and junction disagree at one end, which may indicate a read error. The chain couples TRBV24-1 to TRBJ1-2; 8 bases map to TRBD1. Germline V gene lookup returns CDR1 KGHDR and CDR2 SFDVKD. The CDR3 length is 16 residues. The CDR3 coding sequence is TGTTCCACCAGTGACCCGGGACAGGATCTTAACTATGGCTACACCTTC. Protein: CSTSDPGQDLNYGYTF.

To note about this clonotype: This may be a read error: a much more frequent sequence differs by one nucleotide. This rearrangement joins TRBV5-1 to TRBJ2-7; D gene ambiguous. This CDR3 is 15 amino acids long. Per the germline V gene, CDR1 is SGHRS and CDR2 is YFSETQ. V dropped 4 bases and J dropped 2 bases, with 16 bases sitting between them. CDR3: CASSTGPIYTYEQYF. The CDR3 DNA sequence: TGCGCCAGCAGCACTGGACCGATCTATACCTACGAGCAGTACTTC.

The chain uses TRBV29-1 and TRBJ1-2; no definite D call. Germline V gene lookup returns CDR1 SQVTM and CDR2 ANQGSEA. The ends were cut back, 8 bases at V and 7 bases at J, with 14 bases in the middle. The CDR3 covers 11 residues. The CDR3 region is CSFAMQLGYTF. The CDR3 DNA sequence: TGCAGCTTTGCGATGCAGCTTGGCTACACCTTC.

This clonotype was recorded at least ten times. CDR3 nucleotide sequence: TGTGCCAGCTTAACAGGGGGATCCTACAATGAGCAGTTCTTC. Translation: CASLTGGSYNEQFF. This chain joins TRBV28 and TRBJ2-1; 8 nucleotides line up with TRBD1. The length of the CDR3 is 14 residues. Trimming cost V 8 bases and J 1 base; bases outside gene matches: 4. The germline V gene has CDR1 MDHEN and CDR2 SYDVKM.

On this clonotype itself: The junction does not match germline at one end; this may be a read error. DNA of the CDR3: TGCCCCAGCAGCTTGGGGACGTCCAACACTGAAGCTTTCTTT. This sequence encodes CPSSLGTSNTEAFF. This chain joins TRBV5-1 and TRBJ1-1, with a weak D call TRBD1 (5 bases). CDR3 size: 14 residues. The germline V gene has CDR1 SGHRS and CDR2 YFSETQ. Filled out from reference TRBV5-1 and TRBJ1-1, the complete variable domain reads KAGVTQTPRYLIKTRGQQVTLSCSPISGHRSVSWYQQTPGQGLQFLFEYFSETQRNKGNFPGRFSGRQFSNSRSEMNVSTLELGDSALYLCPSSLGTSNTEAFFGQGTRLTVV.

The chain combines TRBV5-1 with TRBJ2-1; D gene ambiguous. The CDR3 sequence is 15 residues long. The germline CDR1 and CDR2 sequences are SGHRS and YFSETQ. The V gene lost 0 bases and the J gene lost 11 bases, with 18 bases spanning the gap. The CDR3 reads CASSLGLPGRAKQFF. CDR3 bases: TGCGCCAGCAGCTTGGGCCTTCCTGGAAGGGCTAAGCAGTTCTTC.